Shown below are 19 T cell receptor beta chains from a single sample sequenced in a study of beta chain features in type 1 diabetes (dated by TCRdb to the late 2010s). Their cognate antigens are unknown. Library method: the immunoSEQ multiplex PCR assay. The High Capacity cDNA Reverse Transcription Kit was used to reverse transcribe all of the isolated RNA, meaning that expressed TCRB transcripts were what got sequenced. Drawn from immuneACCESS, this table holds only the in-frame rearrangements with V and J called that TCRdb kept. Clones are partly lost; checked studies trace under half to an unresolved V gene and leave the rest unexplained. The sample includes over 200,000 clones, with approximately 11% observed a single time. In total, the top ten clones hold about 0.018% of the sample. General study outcomes and caveats: In all four CD4+ subsets, TCRB CDR3 length was moderately but significantly shorter in type 1 diabetes patients.

The sequencing input was naive CD4+ T cells from blood. The cell subset or site label for this specimen denotes: true naive CD4+ T cells. The source of these receptors is a young man with type 1 diabetes.

This clone turned up a few times. The chain carries TRBV15 and TRBJ2-1; D call uncertain. Trimming left V 0 bases short and J 0 bases short, with 6 bases between. The length of the CDR3 is 15 residues. Germline V gene lookup returns CDR1 LNHNV and CDR2 YYDKDF (reference sequence). The CDR3 reads CATSRDPRSYNEQFF. DNA of the CDR3: TGTGCCACCAGCAGAGATCCCCGCTCCTACAATGAGCAGTTCTTC.

The V call is TRBV29-1, the J call TRBJ1-1; weak D call: TRBD1 (6 bases). The length of the CDR3 is 12 residues. CDR1 is SQVTM, CDR2 ANQGSEA, per germline. Deletions cut 4 bases from V and 3 bases from J, with 9 bases between. CDR3 amino acids: CSVGQEYTEAFF. The CDR3 coding sequence is TGCAGCGTTGGACAGGAGTACACTGAAGCTTTCTTT.

V is TRBV7-2 and J is TRBJ2-7; a possible D gene is TRBD2 (6 bases). This CDR3 comprises 13 residues. V lost 2 bases and J lost 3, with 8 bases in between. Germline CDR1 reads SGHTA; CDR2 reads FQGNSA. The CDR3 loop is CASSLTSFYEQYF. The CDR3 DNA follows: TGTGCCAGCAGCTTAACTAGCTTCTACGAGCAGTACTTC.

The rearrangement joins TRBV7-3 to TRBJ1-1, with TRBD1 matching over 9 bases. Germline V gene sequence: CDR1 SGHTA, CDR2 FQGTGA. Unmatched junction bases numbered 0, after V lost 3 bases and J lost 1 base. CDR3 length: 14 amino acids. The CDR3 is CASSLGQGNTEAFF. In nucleotides, the CDR3 is TGTGCCAGCAGCTTGGGACAGGGGAACACTGAAGCTTTCTTT.

This clone was counted only a few times. The chain links TRBV27 to TRBJ1-2; no firm D call. Trimming pared 3 bases from V and 8 bases from J, leaving 10 bases between. The CDR3 covers 12 residues. In germline, CDR1 is MNHEY, CDR2 SMNVEV (reference sequence). The CDR3 nucleotides are TGTGCCAGCAGTTTCTCAGGCTACGGCTACACCTTC. Translating gives CASSFSGYGYTF.

V is TRBV19 and J is TRBJ1-2; no clear D gene. Between the trimmed V and J ends, which lost 7 bases and 4 bases, there was a span of 10 bases. There are 12 residues in the CDR3. In germline, CDR1 is LNHDA, CDR2 SQIVND (reference sequence). Written as DNA, the CDR3 is TGTGCCAGTACTCAGGACTTCTATGGCTACACCTTC. Its protein product is CASTQDFYGYTF.

This clone showed up just a few times. The chain recombines TRBV20-1 with TRBJ2-3, with 8 bases that match TRBD2. V shed 2 bases and J 10 bases; nucleotides not matched to a gene: 2. The CDR3 has 11 residues. The germline gives CDR1 DFQATT, CDR2 SNEGSKA (reference sequence). The CDR3, as DNA: TGCAGTGCTAGAAGGGGACTAGCGCAGTATTTT. As protein: CSARRGLAQYF.

This clone was seen a few times. The gene calls are TRBV18 and TRBJ1-6; 7 bases map to TRBD1. Trimming cost V 5 bases and J 7 bases; bases outside gene matches: 11. This CDR3 contains 16 residues. Germline CDR1 is KGHSH and CDR2 is LQKENI. The CDR3 region is CASSEGDRLQNSPLHF. The CDR3 DNA reads TGTGCCAGCTCAGAAGGGGACAGATTGCAGAATTCACCCCTCCACTTT.

This clone has just a few counts. This sequence joins TRBV7-2 and TRBJ1-6; D uncertain. V lost 5 bases to trimming and J lost 9 bases, with 14 bases between them. The CDR3 sequence is 14 residues long. Looked up from germline, CDR1 is SGHTA and CDR2 is FQGNSA. DNA of the CDR3: TGTGCCAGCAGCCCCCAGGTGGCTACTTCACCCCTCCACTTT. It codes for CASSPQVATSPLHF.

This chain's CDR3 is CASSPREDNSPLHF. As DNA, the CDR3 is TGTGCCAGCTCACCCCGAGAAGATAATTCACCCCTCCACTTT. J is TRBJ1-6 and V is TRBV18; D gene ambiguous. The germline gives CDR1 KGHSH, CDR2 LQKENI. With 3 bases removed from V and 5 bases from J, the gap between germline ends came to 8 bases. The CDR3 is 14 amino acids.

This clone turned up a few times. The chain uses TRBV7-2 and TRBJ1-2; D remains unclear. Germline CDR1 reads SGHTA; CDR2 reads FQGNSA. The CDR3 covers 14 residues. With 1 base removed from V and 2 bases from J, the gap between germline ends came to 8 bases. CDR3 DNA sequence: TGTGCCAGCAGCTTAGATACAGCAAACTATGGCTACACCTTC. Translating it yields CASSLDTANYGYTF.

This clone was picked up a small number of times. This chain joins TRBV9 and TRBJ2-3, with D tentatively TRBD2 (6 bases). The germline CDR1 and CDR2 sequences are SGDLS and YYNGEE. The CDR3 is made up of 15 amino acids. V was trimmed by 3 bases and J by 0 bases, leaving 11 bases between them. CDR3: CASSASEGSTDTQYF. In DNA, the CDR3 is TGTGCCAGCAGCGCCTCGGAGGGTAGCACAGATACGCAGTATTTT.

J is TRBJ2-5 and V is TRBV7-9; TRBD1 matches at 8 bases. This CDR3 comprises 15 residues. Germline lookup yields CDR1 SEHNR and CDR2 FQNEAQ (reference sequence). Trimming removed 5 bases from V and 1 base from J; junction bases left unmatched: 6. The chain's CDR3 is CASSQGQGGQETQYF. CDR3 sequence (DNA): TGTGCCAGCAGCCAAGGACAGGGAGGCCAAGAGACCCAGTACTTC. Full variable domain (rest looked up from reference TRBV7-9 and TRBJ2-5): DTGVSQNPRHKITKRGQNVTFRCDPISEHNRLYWYRQTLGQGPEFLTYFQNEAQLEKSRLLSDRFSAERPKGSFSTLEIQRTEQGDSAMYLCASSQGQGGQETQYFGPGTRLLVL.

V usage is TRBV29-1 and J usage is TRBJ2-5; possibly TRBD2 for D (5 bases). The CDR3 contains 13 residues. Per germline, CDR1 SQVTM and CDR2 ANQGSEA. V gave up 4 bases and J gave up 1 base, with 10 bases separating them. CDR3 region: CSVVGVRQETQYF. In DNA, the CDR3 is TGCAGCGTTGTCGGGGTTCGCCAAGAGACCCAGTACTTC.

This clone was found a few times. The J gene is TRBJ1-2, the V gene TRBV5-1, with TRBD1 identical over 8 bases. V trimming: 4 bases; J trimming: 8 bases; junction bases outside the gene matches: 7. This CDR3 spans 13 amino acids. Germline values: CDR1 SGHRS, CDR2 YFSETQ. The CDR3: CASSTDRDGGYTF. CDR3 DNA sequence: TGCGCCAGCAGCACGGACAGGGATGGGGGCTACACCTTC.

The sample holds a few counts of this clone. The rearrangement joins TRBV19 to TRBJ1-1; 10 nucleotides match TRBD1. In germline, CDR1 is LNHDA, CDR2 SQIVND (reference sequence). V trimming: 5 bases; J trimming: 5 bases; junction bases outside the gene matches: 8. The CDR3 is 15 amino acids. The CDR3 reads CASSWDRGVRTEAFF. CDR3 DNA: TGTGCCAGTAGTTGGGACAGGGGAGTAAGAACTGAAGCTTTCTTT.

There are a few counts of this clone. The chain employs TRBV18 and TRBJ2-7, with D unresolved. From germline, CDR1 is KGHSH and CDR2 LQKENI. This CDR3 spans 12 amino acids. Trimming cost V 6 bases and J 7 bases, with 13 bases left between them. CDR3 DNA: TGTGCCAGCTCGGAACAGTCTCGGGAGCAGTACTTC. The encoded protein is CASSEQSREQYF.

This clone was seen only a few times. J is TRBJ1-2 and V is TRBV19; 8 bases are shared with TRBD1. Trimming cost V 10 bases and J 6 bases; bases outside gene matches: 7. The CDR3 consists of 12 residues. In germline, CDR1 is LNHDA, CDR2 SQIVND (reference sequence). The CDR3, as DNA: TGTGCCATAGGAGACAGGGGACATGGCTACACCTTC. Translation gives CAIGDRGHGYTF.

This clone was counted only a few times. This likely comes from a read error, as the CDR3 has no conserved phenylalanine or tryptophan at its end. The DNA is omitted, as the CDR3 cannot be located on it reliably, and the CDR3 follows TCRdb's listing. V and J are TRBV11-2 and TRBJ2-7; the listed D gene, TRBD2, was not tested against the DNA. The CDR3 contains 13 residues when both ends are counted. The germline CDR1 and CDR2 sequences are SGHAT and FQNNGV. CDR3 loop: CASSLLASGLREL.